One and the same sample provided the 13 T cell receptor beta chains below, sequenced in a study of blood T cell repertoires in COVID-19. Profiled with immunoSEQ multiplex PCR; TCRdb holds only in-frame clones, not every one. The profile shows roughly 260,000 clones, approximately 86% of them singletons. Sequencing input: peripheral blood. The source is a man aged 35-49 years who had recovered from COVID-19.

The chain joins TRBV9 to TRBJ2-1; 12 bases are shared with TRBD2. The CDR3 sequence is 16 residues long. Germline assignment: CDR1 SGDLS and CDR2 YYNGEE. V lost 3 bases, J lost 4 bases, and 5 bases stayed unmatched. The CDR3 coding sequence is TGTGCCAGCAGCGCCCAGCTAGCGGGGGGGTACAATGAGCAGTTCTTC. Translating it yields CASSAQLAGGYNEQFF.

CDR3 in amino acids: CASRPGQGVPYEQYF. The CDR3 DNA is TGTGCCAGCAGACCGGGACAGGGGGTGCCCTACGAGCAGTACTTC. The chain has TRBV5-4 and TRBJ2-7, with 11 nucleotides matching TRBD1. The CDR3 consists of 15 residues. J was trimmed by 2 bases and V by 5 bases; bases with no gene match: 6. Germline CDR1 reads SGHNT; CDR2 reads YYREEE (reference sequence).

The chain employs TRBV19 and TRBJ2-7, with D perhaps matching TRBD1 (5 bases). CDR1 is LNHDA and CDR2 is SQIVND in the germline V gene (reference sequence). V lost 4 bases and J 4 bases, leaving 11 bases between the germline ends. The CDR3 has 13 amino acids. CDR3 coding DNA: TGTGCCAGTAGTACCGCCGACAGTTACGAGCAGTACTTC. Protein sequence: CASSTADSYEQYF.

The DNA for the CDR3 is TGTGCCAGCAGCGTAGATTTAGACTACGAGCAGTACTTC. Its protein is CASSVDLDYEQYF. The V call is TRBV9, the J call TRBJ2-7; D is unresolved. CDR1 is SGDLS and CDR2 is YYNGEE in the germline V gene. Trimming left V 0 bases short and J 3 bases short, with 7 bases between. This CDR3 is built from 13 residues.

The chain employs TRBV19 and TRBJ2-2; D may be TRBD1 (6 bases). CDR3 length: 14 amino acids. V was clipped by 5 bases and J by 3 bases, with 10 bases between them. Germline V gives CDR1 LNHDA, CDR2 SQIVND (reference sequence). The CDR3: CASSRQEYTGELFF. The CDR3 nucleotides read TGTGCCAGTAGTCGACAGGAGTACACCGGGGAGCTGTTTTTT.

V and J are TRBV27 and TRBJ2-7; 9 nucleotides match TRBD1. V trimming: 7 bases; J trimming: 3 bases; junction bases outside the gene matches: 10. The CDR3 sequence is 15 residues long. CDR1 MNHEY and CDR2 SMNVEV come from the germline V gene (reference sequence). The DNA of the CDR3 is TGTGCCAGCAATCCCGGCCGGGACAGGGTCTACGAGCAGTACTTC. Translated, it gives CASNPGRDRVYEQYF.

This clone appeared a single time. The chain combines TRBV9 with TRBJ2-3; tentatively, D is TRBD2 (6 bases). CDR1 and CDR2 from the germline V gene are SGDLS and YYNGEE. Between the trimmed V and J ends, which lost 3 bases and 1 base, there was a span of 12 bases. This CDR3 contains 15 residues. The CDR3 loop is CASSALEGRTDTQYF. The DNA of the CDR3 is TGTGCCAGCAGCGCCCTGGAGGGGCGCACAGATACGCAGTATTTT.

The chain links TRBV18 to TRBJ2-3; tentative D call: TRBD1 (6 bases). From germline, CDR1 is KGHSH and CDR2 LQKENI. The germline V and J ends were trimmed by 1 base and 3 bases, with 17 bases remaining between them. The CDR3 spans 17 residues. CDR3 protein: CASSPQRTPRGTDTQYF. CDR3 bases: TGTGCCAGCTCACCACAGCGGACTCCGAGGGGGACAGATACGCAGTATTTT.

The chain carries TRBV12-3 or TRBV12-4 and TRBJ2-7; D uncertain. This CDR3 has 12 amino acids. V was pared by 0 bases and J by 7 bases, with 7 bases between. The CDR3 DNA sequence: TGTGCCAGCAGTTTAGCTTCCGGGGAGCAGTACTTC. Translation: CASSLASGEQYF.

The chain is built from TRBV4-1 and TRBJ2-1; TRBD2 agrees at 9 bases. CDR3 length: 17 residues. The germline V gene has CDR1 MGHRA and CDR2 YSYEKL. With 5 bases clipped from V and 1 base from J, the junction kept 9 bases outside the gene matches. The CDR3 reads CASSVRGSGSSYNEQFF. The CDR3 DNA sequence: TGCGCCAGCAGCGTTAGAGGTAGCGGGAGTTCCTACAATGAGCAGTTCTTC.

This clone showed up just once. The rearrangement joins TRBV5-5 to TRBJ2-7; D is unclear. The ends were cut back, 4 bases at V and 6 bases at J, with 8 bases in the middle. CDR3 size: 11 residues. CDR1 is SGHKS and CDR2 is YYEKEE in the germline V gene (reference sequence). CDR3 sequence: CASSTNVEQYF. The CDR3 DNA is TGTGCCAGCAGCACAAATGTCGAGCAGTACTTC.

The chain links TRBV7-2 to TRBJ1-5; 7 bases align to TRBD1. J was trimmed by 6 bases and V by 5 bases; bases with no gene match: 10. The length of the CDR3 is 15 residues. CDR1 is SGHTA, CDR2 FQGNSA, per germline. DNA for the CDR3: TGTGCCAGCAGCCGGGACGGACGGGACAGTCAGCCCCAGCATTTT. It encodes CASSRDGRDSQPQHF.

The chain links TRBV6-5 to TRBJ2-2; a possible D gene is TRBD1 (5 bases). From germline, CDR1 is MNHEY and CDR2 SVGAGI. Deletions cut 0 bases from V and 6 bases from J, with 8 bases between. There are 14 residues in the CDR3. CDR3 loop: CASSYSRGPGELFF. DNA for the CDR3: TGTGCCAGCAGTTACTCTAGGGGCCCCGGGGAGCTGTTTTTT.